Below are 2 T cell receptor beta chains sequenced from a single sample in a study of T cell clones after liver transplantation. Here immunoSEQ multiplex PCR was the method, and the copy in TCRdb shows in-frame clones only, minus some. The sample holds about 74,000 clones, approximately 80% seen once. This sample comprised CD4+ T cells from blood, obtained before liver transplant. Every receptor here comes from a human donor who received a liver transplant.

This clone was counted a few times. This chain links TRBV5-1 with TRBJ2-7, with TRBD2 as a possible D gene (6 bases). Per germline, CDR1 SGHRS and CDR2 YFSETQ. The CDR3 has 15 residues. The V end lost 4 bases, the J end lost 3 bases, and 17 bases lay between the germline ends. Written as DNA, the CDR3 is TGCGCCAGCAGCCCCAAAGCGGGCCAGGACTACGAGCAGTACTTC. This sequence encodes CASSPKAGQDYEQYF.

The rearrangement joins TRBV5-6 to TRBJ2-7, with TRBD1 as a possible D gene (6 bases). CDR3 length: 15 amino acids. The germline CDR1 and CDR2 sequences are SGHDT and YYEEEE. V lost 0 bases and J lost 4, with 14 bases in between. Here the CDR3 reads CASSLGGGGRYEQYF. CDR3 in DNA: TGTGCCAGCAGCTTGGGAGGTGGGGGCAGGTACGAGCAGTACTTC.